The TCR beta chain described here comes from a study of patients and donors after allogeneic stem cell transplantation. J lost 6 bases, V lost 3 bases, and 4 bases had no gene match. This CDR3 is built from 14 residues. The germline gives CDR1 LGHNA, CDR2 YSLEER. TCRdb analysed the RT-PCR reads with MiXCR anew, one entry per CDR3 protein. The repertoire includes over 130,000 distinct CDR3 sequences, roughly two fifths of them detected once, and 50% sits in the top ten. The clonotype was recovered from a human donor who was either an allogeneic HSCT recipient or a stem cell or donor lymphocyte infusion donor (not recorded which). It is not recorded whose cells these are; they may come from a transplant donor. J is TRBJ2-1 and V is TRBV4-3; 8 nucleotides line up with TRBD1. Sample: blood, either unsorted or a sorted T cell fraction (not recorded which). Written as DNA, the CDR3 is TGCGCCAGCAGCCATGCAGACAGGGGCAATGAGCAGTTCTTC. Translated: CASSHADRGNEQFF.